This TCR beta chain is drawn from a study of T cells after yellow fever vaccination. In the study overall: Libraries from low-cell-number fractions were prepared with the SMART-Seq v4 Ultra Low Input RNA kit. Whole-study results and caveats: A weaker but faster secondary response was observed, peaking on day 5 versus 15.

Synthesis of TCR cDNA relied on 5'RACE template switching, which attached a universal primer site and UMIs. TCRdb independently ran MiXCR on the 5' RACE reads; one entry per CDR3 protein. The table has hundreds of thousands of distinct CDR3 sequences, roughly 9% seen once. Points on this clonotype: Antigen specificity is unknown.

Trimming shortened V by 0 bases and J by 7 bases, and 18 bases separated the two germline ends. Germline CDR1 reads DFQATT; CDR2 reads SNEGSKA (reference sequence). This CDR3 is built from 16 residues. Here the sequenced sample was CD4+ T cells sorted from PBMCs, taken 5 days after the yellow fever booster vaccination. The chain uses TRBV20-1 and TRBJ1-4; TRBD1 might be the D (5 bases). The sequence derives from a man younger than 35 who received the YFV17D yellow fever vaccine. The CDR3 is CSARDGAGASREKLFF. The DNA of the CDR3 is TGCAGTGCTAGAGATGGAGCCGGGGCATCGCGTGAAAAACTGTTTTTT.